This T cell receptor (beta chain) was profiled in a study of CXCR3-negative and CXCR3-positive naive CD8 T cells. Study-level information: Per-library TRB read counts averaged about 1.5 +/- 0.3 million, adding up to 130 million to 150 million in total. Overall study findings and caveats: Cryopreservation partially lowered CXCR3 expression, so most assays used fresh PBMCs. Naive CXCR3-negative and CXCR3-positive cells had similar TRBV-TRBJ usage; memory differed. Against CXCR3-negative naive cells, CXCR3-positive naive cells showed more hydrophobic TRB CDR3s.

The germline V gene encodes CDR1 MNHEY and CDR2 SVGAGI. This CDR3 region has 15 residues. Worth noting for this clonotype: Its antigen remains unknown.

UMI labels and 5' RACE were used to prepare the TRB cDNA libraries. No DNA is given; TCRdb re-called the 5' RACE reads and lists each CDR3 protein once. The sample spans 140,000 to 150,000 distinct CDR3 sequences; the ten largest clones claim 0.25% to 0.3%. This receptor was identified in a human donor in good health. Some clones in this sample may be carry-over from other donors' samples. Sequencing input: naive CXCR3+ CD8+ T cells from blood. Subset specified: CD45RO-CCR7+CD27+CD95- naive CD8+ T cells expressing CXCR3 (TNR3+). The chain employs TRBV6-5 and TRBJ2-7; the D call of TRBD1 rests on TCRdb alone, since no DNA is present to check it. The chain's CDR3 is CASSWSDRGDYEQYF.